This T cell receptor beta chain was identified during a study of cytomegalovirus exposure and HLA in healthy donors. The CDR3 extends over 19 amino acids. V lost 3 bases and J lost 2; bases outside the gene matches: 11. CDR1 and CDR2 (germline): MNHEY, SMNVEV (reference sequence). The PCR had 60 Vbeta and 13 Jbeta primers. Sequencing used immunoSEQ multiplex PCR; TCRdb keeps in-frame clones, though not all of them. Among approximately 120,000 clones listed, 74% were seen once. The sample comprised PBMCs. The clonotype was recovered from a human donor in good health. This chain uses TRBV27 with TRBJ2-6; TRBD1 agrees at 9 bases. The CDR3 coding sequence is TGTGCCAGCAGTTTCGGGACAGGGTTGATCCTCCCTGGGGCCAACGTCCTGACTTTC. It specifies CASSFGTGLILPGANVLTF.